Listed here are 19 T cell receptor beta chains from one sample, sequenced in a study of blood T cells in healthy people across ages (dated by TCRdb to the mid-2010s). The protocol used for the library was 5' RACE. Data came from an Illumina HiSeq 2500. A second roughly 6 to 11 cycle PCR used a sample-barcoded 5' primer and a J-beta primer mix. In TCRdb, the public reads were trimmed at Q25 with fastp and aligned with MiXCR, with productive beta chains retained. Merged by CDR3 protein, the rows form single entries marked with the most common genes and DNA. The sample yields more than 650,000 distinct CDR3 sequences; approximately 22% were counted once. In total, the top ten clones hold around a fifth of the sample. Material for sequencing was blood. The receptors originated from a man in his 70s in good health.

This rearrangement joins TRBV4-1 to TRBJ2-1; D is possibly TRBD1 or TRBD2 (6 bases each). Trimming stripped 1 base from V and 8 bases from J, with 12 bases between. The germline CDR1 and CDR2 sequences are MGHRA and YSYEKL. CDR3 length: 14 amino acids. In DNA form, the CDR3 reads TGCGCCAGCAGCCAAGGGCGGGACAACTATGAGCAGTTCTTC. This encodes CASSQGRDNYEQFF.

This clonotype occurred a few times. V gene TRBV15 combines with J gene TRBJ1-2; 9 bases agree with TRBD1. The J segment lost 9 bases and the V segment lost 7 bases, leaving 6 bases of the junction unmatched. Germline-derived CDR1 and CDR2 are LNHNV and YYDKDF (reference sequence). The CDR3 extends over 12 amino acids. CDR3 protein: CATTAGQGSYTF. CDR3 sequence (DNA): TGTGCCACCACGGCGGGACAGGGAAGCTACACCTTC.

This clonotype was counted at least ten times. The chain uses TRBV29-1 and TRBJ2-1; 9 bases are a match to TRBD1. Germline CDR1 is SQVTM and CDR2 is ANQGSEA. CDR3 length: 13 residues. The V and J ends lost 5 bases and 9 bases, in that order; junction bases with no gene match: 8. In DNA form, the CDR3 reads TGCAGCGTTTTAACGGGACAGGGTAGTGAGCAGTTCTTC. Translating it yields CSVLTGQGSEQFF.

This clonotype has more than one count but fewer than ten. This chain links TRBV20-1 with TRBJ1-1; the match to TRBD1 covers 7 bases. Germline lookup yields CDR1 DFQATT and CDR2 SNEGSKA (reference sequence). V lost 5 bases and J lost 3; bases outside the gene matches: 9. This CDR3 is 14 amino acids long. The CDR3 region has the DNA TGCAGTGCTCCCATTCCCAGGGGGGACACTGAAGCTTTCTTT. Protein: CSAPIPRGDTEAFF.

CDR3 loop: CASSPSSLSGESYEQYF. The CDR3 nucleotides are TGTGCCAGCAGTCCCAGCTCCCTAAGCGGGGAGTCCTACGAGCAGTACTTC. V usage is TRBV12-3 or TRBV12-4 and J usage is TRBJ2-7, with 7 bases aligning to TRBD2. CDR3 length: 17 amino acids. V was clipped by 5 bases and J by 1 base; unmatched bases: 14.

V is TRBV6-5 and J is TRBJ1-3; D is ambiguous. Trimming removed 6 bases at V and 1 base at J, with 16 bases between. CDR1 and CDR2 from the germline V gene are MNHEY and SVGAGI. The CDR3 extends over 16 amino acids. CDR3 amino acids: CASSLDFGASGNTIYF. The CDR3 DNA sequence: TGTGCCAGCAGCCTAGACTTCGGAGCTTCTGGAAACACCATATATTTT.

About this clonotype itself: With a much larger clone just one base away, this may be a read error. The chain links TRBV7-2 to TRBJ2-1, with D possibly matching TRBD1 (5 bases). CDR1 SGHTA and CDR2 FQGNSA come from the germline V gene. The CDR3 extends over 12 amino acids. The germline V and J ends were trimmed by 8 bases and 6 bases, with 11 bases remaining between them. The CDR3 bases are TGTGCCAGCCGAACAGGCGGCAATGAGCAGTTCTTC. This encodes CASRTGGNEQFF.

This clonotype has only a few counts. An end of the junction differs from the germline gene, which may be a read error. The chain joins TRBV3-1 to TRBJ1-2; possibly TRBD1 for D (5 bases). Germline-derived CDR1 and CDR2 are LGHDT and YNNKEL (reference sequence). CDR3 length: 15 residues. This chain's CDR3 is CASGQGTGLLAGYTF. In nucleotides, the CDR3 is TGTGCCAGCGGCCAAGGGACCGGACTGTTAGCGGGCTACACCTTC. Variable domain in full (rest from reference TRBV3-1 and TRBJ1-2): DTAVSQTPKYLVTQMGNDKSIKCEQNLGHDTMYWYKQDSKKFLKIMFSYNNKELIINETVPNRFSPKSPDKAHLNLHINSLELGDSAVYFCASGQGTGLLAGYTFGSGTRLTVV.

The CDR3: CSAPGGLSTDTQYF. The CDR3 coding sequence is TGCAGCGCCCCGGGGGGTCTTAGCACAGATACGCAGTATTTT. V gene TRBV29-1 combines with J gene TRBJ2-3, with TRBD2 identical over 7 bases. Germline V CDR1 and CDR2: SQVTM, ANQGSEA. CDR3 length: 14 residues. Trimming at V came to 7 bases and at J to 0 bases, leaving 7 bases not matched to a gene.

J is TRBJ2-4 and V is TRBV12-3 or TRBV12-4, with 12 bases aligning to TRBD2. The length of the CDR3 is 16 residues. V was pared by 6 bases and J by 3 bases, with 6 bases of the junction left unmatched. CDR3 amino acids: CASSRASGGVKNIQYF. CDR3 coding DNA: TGTGCCAGCAGCCGAGCTAGCGGGGGGGTCAAAAACATTCAGTACTTC.

This chain links TRBV29-1 with TRBJ2-3, with a possible D match to TRBD2 (5 bases). V was trimmed by 5 bases and J by 5 bases, leaving 11 bases between them. The germline V gene encodes CDR1 SQVTM and CDR2 ANQGSEA. The CDR3 is 12 residues long. The CDR3 DNA is TGCAGCGTTCAAAGAGGGTTAGATACGCAGTATTTT. Its translation: CSVQRGLDTQYF.

This clonotype was picked up a small number of times. The chain couples TRBV12-3 or TRBV12-4 to TRBJ1-2; 7 bases line up with TRBD1. V was pared by 6 bases and J by 5 bases, with 9 bases of the junction left unmatched. The CDR3 sequence is 14 residues long. CDR3 amino acids: CASRISQGEYGYTF. In DNA form, the CDR3 reads TGTGCCAGCAGAATCTCCCAGGGGGAGTATGGCTACACCTTC.

The V gene is TRBV7-7, the J gene TRBJ2-5; possible D gene TRBD2, 6 bases. CDR3 length: 15 amino acids. Germline lookup yields CDR1 SSHAT and CDR2 FNYEAQ (reference sequence). Trimming cost V 5 bases and J 5 bases, with 18 bases left between them. The CDR3 sequence: CASSPRAGFLETQYF. The CDR3 nucleotides are TGTGCCAGCAGCCCAAGGGCGGGGTTTTTGGAGACCCAGTACTTC.

The CDR3 reads CASSLGFRAGTDTQYF. Written as DNA, the CDR3 is TGTGCCAGCAGTTTAGGCTTCCGGGCGGGCACAGATACGCAGTATTTT. The chain joins TRBV12-3 or TRBV12-4 to TRBJ2-3; D is unclear. The CDR3 length is 16 residues. V was cut by 1 base and J by 1 base, with 12 bases left in between.

There are a few counts of this clonotype. The rearrangement uses TRBV12-3 or TRBV12-4 and TRBJ1-2; TRBD1 might be the D (5 bases). V gave up 3 bases and J gave up 3 bases, with 14 bases separating them. The CDR3 length is 15 residues. CDR3 loop: CASSFLGGADYGYTF. The CDR3, as DNA: TGTGCCAGCAGTTTTTTGGGGGGAGCCGACTATGGCTACACCTTC.

Concerning this clonotype: At one of its ends the junction is not consistent with the germline gene, which may arise from a read error. The V and J genes are TRBV7-9 and TRBJ1-1; D remains unclear. Germline V gene sequence: CDR1 SEHNR, CDR2 FQNEAQ (reference sequence). The CDR3 runs 13 residues. The CDR3 nucleotides read TGTGCCGGCAGCTTATCTGCGGACACTGAAGCTTTCTTT. It specifies CAGSLSADTEAFF.

The chain joins TRBV24-1 to TRBJ1-2; D is perhaps TRBD1 (5 bases). Germline V gene sequence: CDR1 KGHDR, CDR2 SFDVKD. CDR3 length: 13 residues. Trimming took 3 bases from V and 6 from J, leaving 10 bases between them. CDR3 DNA sequence: TGTGCCACCAGTGATGGGATGGGGCATGGCTACACCTTC. It yields the protein CATSDGMGHGYTF.

This clonotype was detected a few times. The chain carries TRBV5-1 and TRBJ1-6; 7 bases line up with TRBD1. This CDR3 spans 16 amino acids. Per germline, CDR1 SGHRS and CDR2 YFSETQ. Trimming cost V 0 bases and J 7 bases; bases outside gene matches: 7. CDR3 coding DNA: TGCGCCAGCAGCTTGGCCTCGAACAGGGGCAATTCACCCCTCCACTTT. Translating gives CASSLASNRGNSPLHF.

The sample holds a few counts of this clonotype. The J gene is TRBJ2-1, the V gene TRBV7-9; TRBD1 matches 8 bases. The J call may be mistaken, given a closer DNA end match to TRBJ2-7. The germline V gene has CDR1 SEHNR and CDR2 FQNEAQ (reference sequence). The CDR3 has 15 amino acids. The CDR3 DNA follows: TGTGCCACCTTAGCCGGGACAGGAGGAACTTACGAGCAGTACTTC. Translating it yields CATLAGTGGTYEQYF.